This T cell receptor beta chain was recovered during a study of shared clonotypes between healthy human individuals. In the study overall: The cohort comprised a couple of women and a few men. Their ages spanned 18 to 49 years.

Whole-study findings and limits: Clonotype sharing among donors likely depends on sequencing depth. Across four donors, naive CD4 shared around 5.4%, naive CD8 approximately 3.5%, memory CD4 about 2.4%, memory CD8 roughly 0.37%.

Between the trimmed V and J ends, which lost 10 bases and 3 bases, there was a span of 23 bases. This CDR3 contains 15 residues. Germline CDR1 SGHRS, CDR2 YFSETQ. Sequenced by immunoSEQ multiplex PCR; TCRdb stores in-frame clones only, minus some. The table shows about 680,000 clones, with about 91% occurring only once. With regard to this clone: What it recognizes is unknown.

The naive CD8 fraction comprised CD45RO-negative cells positively selected for CCR7 and excluded terminally differentiated effector memory CD45RA+ cells. Donors, without exception, were Caucasian adults residing in Nashville, Tennessee. This chain joins TRBV5-1 and TRBJ2-7, with D perhaps matching TRBD1 (6 bases). The receptor was derived from a young man in good health. Sequences were obtained from naive CD8+ T cells sorted from blood. CDR3 in DNA: TGCGCCGGATGCTGGAGACAGGCAAGCCTCTACGAGCAGTACTTC. Protein product: CAGCWRQASLYEQYF. The full variable domain, completed using reference TRBV5-1 and TRBJ2-7, is KAGVTQTPRYLIKTRGQQVTLSCSPISGHRSVSWYQQTPGQGLQFLFEYFSETQRNKGNFPGRFSGRQFSNSRSEMNVSTLELGDSALYLCAGCWRQASLYEQYFGPGTRLTVT.